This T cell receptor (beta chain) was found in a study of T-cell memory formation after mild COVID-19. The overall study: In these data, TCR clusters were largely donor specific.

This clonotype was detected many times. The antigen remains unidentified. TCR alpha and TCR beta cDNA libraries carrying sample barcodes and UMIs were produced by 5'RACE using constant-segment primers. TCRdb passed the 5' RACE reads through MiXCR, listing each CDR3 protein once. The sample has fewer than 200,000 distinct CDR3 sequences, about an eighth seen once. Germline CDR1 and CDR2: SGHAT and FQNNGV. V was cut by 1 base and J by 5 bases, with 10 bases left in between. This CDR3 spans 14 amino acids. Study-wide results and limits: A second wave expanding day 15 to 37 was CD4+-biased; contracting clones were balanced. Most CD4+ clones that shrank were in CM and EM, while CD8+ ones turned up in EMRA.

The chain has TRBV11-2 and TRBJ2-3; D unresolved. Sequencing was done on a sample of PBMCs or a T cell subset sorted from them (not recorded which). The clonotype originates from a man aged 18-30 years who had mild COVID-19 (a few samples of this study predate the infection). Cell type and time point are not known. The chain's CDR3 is CASSLASPKDTQYF. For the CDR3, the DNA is TGTGCCAGCAGCTTAGCGTCGCCTAAAGATACGCAGTATTTT.